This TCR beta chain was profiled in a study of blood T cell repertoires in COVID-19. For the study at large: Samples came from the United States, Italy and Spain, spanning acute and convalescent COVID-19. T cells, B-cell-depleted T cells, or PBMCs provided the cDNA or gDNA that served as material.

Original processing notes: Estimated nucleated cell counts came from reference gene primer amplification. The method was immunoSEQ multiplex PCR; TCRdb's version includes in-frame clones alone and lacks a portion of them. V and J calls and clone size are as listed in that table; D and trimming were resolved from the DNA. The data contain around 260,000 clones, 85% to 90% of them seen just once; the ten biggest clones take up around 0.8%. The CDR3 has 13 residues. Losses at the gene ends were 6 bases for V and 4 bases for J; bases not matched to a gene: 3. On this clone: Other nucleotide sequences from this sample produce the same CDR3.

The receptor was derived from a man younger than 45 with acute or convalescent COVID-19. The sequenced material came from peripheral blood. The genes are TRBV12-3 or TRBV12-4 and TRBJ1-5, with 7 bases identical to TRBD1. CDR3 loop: CASSSTGNQPQHF. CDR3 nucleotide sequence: TGTGCCAGCAGCTCGACAGGGAATCAGCCCCAGCATTTT.